These T cell receptor beta chains were read from a single sample in a study of blood T cell repertoires in COVID-19. This table comes from immunoSEQ multiplex PCR, and its TCRdb copy is limited to in-frame clones, with some not included. The sample records approximately 350,000 clones, roughly 86% being singletons. The sample taken for sequencing was peripheral blood. These receptors were collected from a woman aged 70-85 years with COVID-19, enrolled during active disease. CDR3s include the opening cysteine and the closing phenylalanine or tryptophan. The D gene is left open where the match is weak. A clone size is listed for some rows: how often the clone was seen (once, few, many), or a class if it is expanded.

j_call | clone_size | d_call | v_call | cdr3_nt | cdr3_aa
TRBJ1-4 | NA | NA | TRBV3-1/TRBV3-2 | TGTGCCAGCAGCCCGTACAACGGGGCTAATGAAAAACTGTTTTTT | CASSPYNGANEKLFF
TRBJ1-6 | NA | NA | TRBV7-2 | TGTGCCAGCAGCTACAGGGAACGCTATAATTCACCCCTCCACTTT | CASSYRERYNSPLHF
TRBJ2-7 | NA | NA | TRBV7-8 | TGTGCCAGCAGCTTAGGCCTAGGGCAGGGCTACGAGCAGTACTTC | CASSLGLGQGYEQYF
TRBJ2-7 | NA | NA | TRBV30 | TGTGCCTGGAGTGTACCGCTAGCGAGGGTCTACGAGCAGTACTTC | CAWSVPLARVYEQYF
TRBJ2-3 | NA | TRBD1 | TRBV9 | TGTGCCAGCAGCGCGAGGGACAGTATACCGGGCACAGATACGCAGTATTTT | CASSARDSIPGTDTQYF
TRBJ1-2 | NA | TRBD1 | TRBV19 | TGTGCCAGTACCCATGGGACAGGTAATGGCTACACCTTC | CASTHGTGNGYTF
TRBJ2-5 | NA | NA | TRBV4-1 | TGCGCCAGCAGCCAAGGGGTCGGGGAGACCCAGTACTTC | CASSQGVGETQYF
TRBJ1-2 | once | TRBD1 | TRBV7-2 | TGTGCCAGCAGCTTAATTTCCGGGACAGGAGATGGCTACACCTTC | CASSLISGTGDGYTF
TRBJ1-1 | NA | NA | TRBV5-4 | TGTGCCAGCAGCTTGGACGGGAAGGCTTTCTTT | CASSLDGKAFF
TRBJ2-2 | NA | NA | TRBV24-1 | TGTGCCACCAGTCGAGGCGTGGCCGGGGAGCTGTTTTTT | CATSRGVAGELFF
TRBJ1-1 | NA | NA | TRBV30 | TGTGCCTGGAGTCTGGGGGTTGACAGGCAAGCTTTCTTT | CAWSLGVDRQAFF
TRBJ1-1 | NA | NA | TRBV7-8 | TGTGCCAGCAGCTCACTTCTGGAGACTGAAGCTTTCTTT | CASSSLLETEAFF
TRBJ2-1 | NA | TRBD1 | TRBV29-1 | TGCAGCGCCGGACCGGGACAGGGACGTCTCAATGAGCAGTTCTTC | CSAGPGQGRLNEQFF
TRBJ2-1 | NA | TRBD2 | TRBV4-1 | TGCGCCAGCAGCCCAAAGGTAGCGGGGGGGGATGAGCAGTTCTTC | CASSPKVAGGDEQFF
TRBJ2-2 | once | NA | TRBV27 | TGTGCCAGCAGTCCTAAATACCCAGGGGGAGGTACGGCAGGGGAGCTGTTTTTT | CASSPKYPGGGTAGELFF
TRBJ2-3 | once | NA | TRBV5-8 | TGTGCCAGCAGCTTGGTCGGGGTTACAGATACGCAGTATTTT | CASSLVGVTDTQYF
TRBJ1-2 | NA | NA | TRBV2 | TGTGCCAGCATCCTGGACAGTAACTATGGCTACACCTTC | CASILDSNYGYTF
TRBJ2-4 | NA | TRBD2 | TRBV19 | TGTGCCAGTAGTCTCCTGACTAGCGGGGGTGGGATTCAGTACTTC | CASSLLTSGGGIQYF
TRBJ2-1 | few | NA | TRBV7-9 | TGTGCCAGCAGACCCGGTCTGGACAGTGGGACCTACAATGAGCAGTTCTTC | CASRPGLDSGTYNEQFF
TRBJ2-7 | NA | TRBD1 | TRBV7-2 | TGTGCCAGCAGCTCACCGGCGTGGACAGGCCCCGAGGAGCAGTACTTC | CASSSPAWTGPEEQYF
TRBJ2-7 | once | TRBD1 | TRBV18 | TGTGCCAGCTCACCAGCGACAGGGCCAGGCTACGAGCAGTACTTC | CASSPATGPGYEQYF
TRBJ1-2 | NA | NA | TRBV30 | TGTGCCTGGAGCGGGGACACGGGGCACTATGGCTACACCTTC | CAWSGDTGHYGYTF
TRBJ2-2 | NA | TRBD1 | TRBV18 | TGTGCCAGCTCACCACCGTCGGGACAGGGGCCCACCGGGGAGCTGTTTTTT | CASSPPSGQGPTGELFF
TRBJ2-3 | NA | TRBD2 | TRBV5-4 | TGTGCCAGCAGCTCTTCCCCGGTAGCGGGGGGGCCAGATACGCAGTATTTT | CASSSSPVAGGPDTQYF
TRBJ1-1 | NA | NA | TRBV28 | TGTGCCAGCAGTTCTCAGACAGCCATGAACACTGAAGCTTTCTTT | CASSSQTAMNTEAFF
TRBJ2-4 | NA | NA | TRBV27 | TGTGCCAGCAGTCCAACAGGGTATGGCATTCAGTACTTC | CASSPTGYGIQYF
TRBJ2-7 | NA | TRBD2 | TRBV5-4 | TGTGCCAGCAGCACCACCTCCGGGACTAGCGGGGGGCACGAGCAGTACTTC | CASSTTSGTSGGHEQYF
TRBJ1-5 | few | TRBD1 | TRBV7-9 | TGTGCCAGCAGCTCGACAGGGGGACGTCAGCCCCAGCATTTT | CASSSTGGRQPQHF
TRBJ2-5 | NA | NA | TRBV21-1 | TGTGCCAGCAGCAAAGAGTCGGAGCTCTTAGGGACCCAGTACTTC | CASSKESELLGTQYF
TRBJ2-7 | NA | NA | TRBV29-1 | TGCAGCGTTACGACAACCGAGCAGTACTTC | CSVTTTEQYF
TRBJ1-2 | once | NA | TRBV29-1 | TGCAGCGCCAATCTTCCAACAGATAACTATGGCTACACCTTC | CSANLPTDNYGYTF
TRBJ2-2 | NA | NA | TRBV4-3 | TGCGCCAGCAGCCAAGACAGGGCCACCGGGGAGCTGTTTTTT | CASSQDRATGELFF
TRBJ1-2 | NA | NA | TRBV5-8 | TGTGCCAGCAGCTTAAGGACGGTGCTAGCCTATGGCTACACCTTC | CASSLRTVLAYGYTF
TRBJ1-1 | NA | NA | TRBV4-1 | TGCGCCAGCAGCCAAGATCGCTCCTTAGGGAGGGTACGGACTGAAGCTTTCTTT | CASSQDRSLGRVRTEAFF
TRBJ1-6 | NA | NA | TRBV27 | TGTGCCAGCAGTTTAATCGGGATCGCGAATTCACCCCTCCACTTT | CASSLIGIANSPLHF
TRBJ2-7 | NA | TRBD1 | TRBV27 | TGTGCCAGCAGCCCGGGGGACAGGGCGGGCTACGAGCAGTACTTC | CASSPGDRAGYEQYF
TRBJ2-7 | NA | NA | TRBV7-9 | TGTGCCAGCAGCTTATCTGACAGATTCTACGAGCAGTACTTC | CASSLSDRFYEQYF
TRBJ1-1 | NA | NA | TRBV12-5 | TGTGCTAGCTCCCGGGGAGGGCCGACTGAAGCTTTCTTT | CASSRGGPTEAFF
TRBJ1-2 | NA | NA | TRBV6-5 | TGTGCCAGCAGCCATACAAGTTCCTATGGCTACACCTTC | CASSHTSSYGYTF
TRBJ1-5 | few | TRBD1 | TRBV7-9 | TGTGCCAGCAGCCGACAGGGGACCAATCAGCCCCAGCATTTT | CASSRQGTNQPQHF